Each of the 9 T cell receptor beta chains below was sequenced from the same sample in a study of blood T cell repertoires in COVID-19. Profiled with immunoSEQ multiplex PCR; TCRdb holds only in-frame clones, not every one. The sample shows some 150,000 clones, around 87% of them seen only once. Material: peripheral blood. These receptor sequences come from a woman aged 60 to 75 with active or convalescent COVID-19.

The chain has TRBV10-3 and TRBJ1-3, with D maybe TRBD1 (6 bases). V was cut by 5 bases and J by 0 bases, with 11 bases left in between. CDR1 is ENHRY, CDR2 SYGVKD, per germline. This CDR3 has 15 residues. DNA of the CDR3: TGTGCCATCAGTCCAGGACAGCTCTCTGGAAACACCATATATTTT. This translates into CAISPGQLSGNTIYF.

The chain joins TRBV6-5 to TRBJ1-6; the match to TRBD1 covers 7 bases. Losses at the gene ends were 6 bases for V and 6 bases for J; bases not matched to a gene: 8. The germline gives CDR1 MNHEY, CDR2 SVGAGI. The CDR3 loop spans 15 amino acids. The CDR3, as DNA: TGTGCCAGCAGGGAGTCAAGGGGGCTTAATTCACCCCTCCACTTT. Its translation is CASRESRGLNSPLHF.

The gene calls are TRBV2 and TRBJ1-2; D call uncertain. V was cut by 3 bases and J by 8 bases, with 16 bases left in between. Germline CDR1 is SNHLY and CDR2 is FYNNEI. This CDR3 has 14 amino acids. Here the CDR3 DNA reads TGTGCCAGCAGTGAGGATCCGGTAACGAGGGGCTACACCTTC. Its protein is CASSEDPVTRGYTF.

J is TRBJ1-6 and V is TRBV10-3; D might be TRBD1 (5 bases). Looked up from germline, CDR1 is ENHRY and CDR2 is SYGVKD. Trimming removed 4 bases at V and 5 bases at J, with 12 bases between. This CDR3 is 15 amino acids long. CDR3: CAISAGGRDNSPLHF. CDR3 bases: TGTGCCATCAGTGCGGGGGGTAGGGATAATTCACCCCTCCACTTT.

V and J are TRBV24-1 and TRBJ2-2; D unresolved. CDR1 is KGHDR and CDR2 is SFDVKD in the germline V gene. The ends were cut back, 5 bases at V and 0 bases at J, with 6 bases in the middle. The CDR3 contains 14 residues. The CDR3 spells CATSAQTNTGELFF. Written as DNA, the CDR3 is TGTGCCACCAGTGCACAGACGAACACCGGGGAGCTGTTTTTT.

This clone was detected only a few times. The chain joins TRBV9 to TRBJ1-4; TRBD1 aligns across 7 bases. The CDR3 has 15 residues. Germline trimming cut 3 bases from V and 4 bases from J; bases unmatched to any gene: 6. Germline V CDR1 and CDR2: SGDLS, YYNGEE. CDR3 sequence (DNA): TGTGCCAGCAGCGGGGGGGACAGCTATAATGAAAAACTGTTTTTT. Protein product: CASSGGDSYNEKLFF.

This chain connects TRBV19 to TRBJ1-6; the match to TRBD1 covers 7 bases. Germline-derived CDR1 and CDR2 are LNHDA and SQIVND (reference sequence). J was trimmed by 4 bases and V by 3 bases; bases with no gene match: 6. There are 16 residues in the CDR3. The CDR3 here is CASSMGTDWYNSPLHF. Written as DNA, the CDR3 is TGTGCCAGTAGTATGGGGACAGATTGGTATAATTCACCCCTCCACTTT.

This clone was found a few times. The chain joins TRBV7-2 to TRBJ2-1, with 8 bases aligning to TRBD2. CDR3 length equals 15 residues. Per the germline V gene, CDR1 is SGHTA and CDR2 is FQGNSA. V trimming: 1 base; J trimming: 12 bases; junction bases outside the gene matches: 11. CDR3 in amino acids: CASSLEGRGALGQFF. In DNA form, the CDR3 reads TGTGCCAGCAGCTTAGAGGGGCGGGGGGCCCTCGGGCAGTTCTTC.

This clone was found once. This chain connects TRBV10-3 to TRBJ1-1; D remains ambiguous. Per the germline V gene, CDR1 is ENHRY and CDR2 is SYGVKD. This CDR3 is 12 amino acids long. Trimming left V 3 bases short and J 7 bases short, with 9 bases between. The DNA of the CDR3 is TGTGCCATCAGTGATTATTACAGTGAAGCTTTCTTT. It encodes CAISDYYSEAFF.